This T cell receptor beta chain originates from a study of cytomegalovirus exposure and HLA in healthy donors. Regarding the study as a whole: Most of the CMV-associated TCR beta chains (in a later analysis) appeared to be HLA-restricted. Indistinguishability led to the exclusion of some V segments, TRBV6-2 and TRBV6-3 included.

PCR primers comprised 60 Vbeta and 13 Jbeta primers. Data came from immunoSEQ multiplex PCR; TCRdb stores just in-frame clones and leaves some out. The data hold about 210,000 clones, with approximately 78% observed a single time. Likely unrecorded immune exposures existed in these nominally healthy donors. The CDR3 runs to 13 residues. Germline assignment: CDR1 SNHLY and CDR2 FYNNEI. Germline trimming cut 9 bases from V and 9 bases from J; bases unmatched to any gene: 9. About this clone: Its specificity is not known.

The TCR was taken from a woman aged 25 to 45 in good health and CMV-seropositive. Material for sequencing was PBMCs. The chain has TRBV2 and TRBJ1-3; 9 bases match TRBD1. The CDR3 spells CASRDREKGTIYF. Written as DNA, the CDR3 is TGTGCCAGTAGGGACAGGGAGAAAGGCACCATATATTTT.